This T cell receptor beta chain came from a study of shared clonotypes between healthy human individuals. For the study at large: The study drew on a couple of women and three men aged 18 to 49 as donors. For every donor, three CD4 naive, three CD4 memory, two CD8 naive and one CD8 memory plates were used.

Between the trimmed V and J ends, which lost 6 bases and 9 bases, there was a span of 12 bases. Germline V gene sequence: CDR1 ENHRY, CDR2 SYGVKD. CDR3 length: 13 residues. For every subset, genomic DNA was evenly distributed across several immunoSEQ plates. Per the study methods: As immunoSEQ supplied junction-only sequences (without quality scores), filtering differed. Generated by immunoSEQ multiplex PCR, the TCRdb table keeps only in-frame clones and is missing some. The V and J calls and clone size are taken from that table; D and trimming were inferred from the DNA. The data contain a few million clones, approximately 94% of them seen just once; the ten biggest clones take up 0.13% to 0.15%.

The gene calls are TRBV10-3 and TRBJ1-6; D is unresolved. Sequenced sample: naive CD4+ T cells sorted from blood. The subset: CD45RA+ positively selected. This sequence was found in a man between 18 and 35 years old in good health. CDR3 in DNA: TGTGCCATCAGGGACGTCCCAGGTTCACCCCTCCACTTT. As protein: CAIRDVPGSPLHF.